The 26 T cell receptor beta chains below come from one sample, sequenced in a study of blood T cell repertoires in COVID-19. Repertoires were generated with immunoSEQ multiplex PCR, while TCRdb's copy carries only in-frame clones and drops some. The table records approximately 170,000 clones, approximately 81% of them present only once. The sample consisted of peripheral blood. These receptors were obtained from a woman over 75 with active or convalescent COVID-19.

The rearrangement links TRBV19 to TRBJ1-1, with TRBD1 matching 7 bases. This CDR3 has 15 residues. Germline assignment: CDR1 LNHDA and CDR2 SQIVND (reference sequence). The V gene end was trimmed by 6 bases and the J gene end by 4 bases; junction bases not matched to a gene: 11. CDR3 residues: CASRLDRSFPTEAFF. The CDR3 region has the DNA TGTGCCAGTAGGCTGGACAGGTCTTTCCCCACTGAAGCTTTCTTT.

This chain joins TRBV6-4 and TRBJ2-1, with D possibly TRBD1 on 6 matching bases. V was clipped by 5 bases and J by 0 bases, with 14 bases between them. The germline V gene has CDR1 MRHNA and CDR2 SNTAGT. The CDR3 contains 16 residues. The CDR3 bases are TGTGCCAGCAGTCCCGGGACAACAAGCTCCTACAATGAGCAGTTCTTC. It specifies CASSPGTTSSYNEQFF.

The V call is TRBV9, the J call TRBJ1-4; weak D call: TRBD1 (6 bases). Germline V gives CDR1 SGDLS, CDR2 YYNGEE. The CDR3 is made up of 16 amino acids. V gave up 4 bases and J gave up 2 bases, with 15 bases separating them. The CDR3 region has the DNA TGTGCCAGCAGCCCTGAACGACAGGCGACTAATGAAAAACTGTTTTTT. It translates to CASSPERQATNEKLFF.

The rearrangement joins TRBV19 to TRBJ1-5; perhaps TRBD1 as D (6 bases). Germline V gene lookup returns CDR1 LNHDA and CDR2 SQIVND (reference sequence). The CDR3 is 14 amino acids. The V end lost 6 bases, the J end lost 2 bases, and 11 bases lay between the germline ends. The CDR3 here is CASRDSGGNQPQHF. The CDR3 region has the DNA TGTGCCAGTAGAGATTCAGGGGGCAATCAGCCCCAGCATTTT.

The J gene is TRBJ1-3, the V gene TRBV29-1; D is perhaps TRBD1 (5 bases). V lost 4 bases and J 3 bases, leaving 10 bases between the germline ends. CDR1 and CDR2 from the germline V gene are SQVTM and ANQGSEA. The CDR3 has 13 amino acids. CDR3 in amino acids: CSVAGGDGNTIYF. Written as DNA, the CDR3 is TGCAGCGTTGCCGGGGGGGATGGAAACACCATATATTTT.

Points on this clone: The sample carries other DNA sequences with the same CDR3. The chain is built from TRBV9 and TRBJ1-2; possibly TRBD1 for D (5 bases). Trimming removed 1 base at V and 6 bases at J, with 13 bases between. The length of the CDR3 is 14 residues. CDR1 is SGDLS, CDR2 YYNGEE, per germline. CDR3 residues: CASSVNAQTDGYTF. The CDR3 DNA follows: TGTGCCAGCAGCGTAAACGCACAGACAGATGGCTACACCTTC. The full variable domain, in which reference TRBV9 and TRBJ1-2 provide the parts outside the CDR3, is DSGVTQTPKHLITATGQRVTLRCSPRSGDLSVYWYQQSLDQGLQFLIQYYNGEERAKGNILERFSAQQFPDLHSELNLSSLELGDSALYFCASSVNAQTDGYTFGSGTRLTVV.

V usage is TRBV7-2 and J usage is TRBJ1-2; D ambiguous. The V gene's germline CDR1 is SGHTA and CDR2 FQGNSA. This CDR3 contains 16 residues. Trimming stripped 1 base from V and 0 bases from J, with 12 bases between. DNA of the CDR3: TGTGCCAGCAGCTTAGATTTTGAGGGAGCTAACTATGGCTACACCTTC. Protein: CASSLDFEGANYGYTF.

This chain uses TRBV7-3 with TRBJ2-1; D perhaps matches TRBD2 (6 bases). V dropped 2 bases and J dropped 10 bases, with 12 bases sitting between them. The germline CDR1 and CDR2 sequences are SGHTA and FQGTGA. The CDR3 length is 13 residues. The CDR3, as DNA: TGTGCCAGCAGCTTAGTTACTAGCACAGAGCAGTTCTTC. Its protein is CASSLVTSTEQFF.

The sample holds a few counts of this clone. The rearrangement links TRBV5-1 to TRBJ1-1; D remains unclear. The CDR3 covers 14 residues. The germline CDR1 and CDR2 sequences are SGHRS and YFSETQ. The V end lost 4 bases, the J end lost 0 bases, and 10 bases lay between the germline ends. The DNA for the CDR3 is TGCGCCAGCAGCGAGTTTGATATGAACACTGAAGCTTTCTTT. It encodes CASSEFDMNTEAFF. The whole variable domain, remainder taken from reference TRBV5-1 and TRBJ1-1, is KAGVTQTPRYLIKTRGQQVTLSCSPISGHRSVSWYQQTPGQGLQFLFEYFSETQRNKGNFPGRFSGRQFSNSRSEMNVSTLELGDSALYLCASSEFDMNTEAFFGQGTRLTVV.

Only one count was recorded for this clone. The chain uses TRBV19 and TRBJ2-3; 7 bases line up with TRBD1. V shed 6 bases and J 3 bases; nucleotides not matched to a gene: 9. The germline gives CDR1 LNHDA, CDR2 SQIVND (reference sequence). The CDR3 extends over 15 amino acids. DNA for the CDR3: TGTGCCAGTAGGACCACAGGGGTGGCGACAGATACGCAGTATTTT. Translation: CASRTTGVATDTQYF.

The chain recombines TRBV28 with TRBJ2-7, with 7 bases that match TRBD1. CDR1 and CDR2 (germline): MDHEN, SYDVKM. V lost 5 bases and J lost 6; bases outside the gene matches: 4. The CDR3 runs 12 residues. CDR3 sequence reads: CASSMTGFEQYF. The CDR3 DNA follows: TGTGCCAGCAGTATGACAGGGTTCGAGCAGTACTTC.

The V and J genes are TRBV2 and TRBJ2-2, with D possibly being TRBD1 (5 bases). The CDR3 contains 14 residues. CDR1 and CDR2 (germline): SNHLY, FYNNEI. Trimming stripped 7 bases from V and 1 base from J, with 10 bases between. The CDR3 here is CASKDTENTGELFF. The CDR3 nucleotides read TGTGCCAGCAAGGACACCGAGAACACCGGGGAGCTGTTTTTT.

The chain employs TRBV19 and TRBJ1-5; no firm D call. V lost 3 bases and J lost 5, with 8 bases in between. This CDR3 is built from 13 residues. Germline CDR1 and CDR2: LNHDA and SQIVND (reference sequence). Written as DNA, the CDR3 is TGTGCCAGTAGTATCCAGGCCGATCAGCCCCAGCATTTT. Residues: CASSIQADQPQHF. The variable domain in full, with the rest retrieved from reference TRBV19 and TRBJ1-5, is DGGITQSPKYLFRKEGQNVTLSCEQNLNHDAMYWYRQDPGQGLRLIYYSQIVNDFQKGDIAEGYSVSREKKESFPLTVTSAQKNPTAFYLCASSIQADQPQHFGDGTRLSIL.

The chain has TRBV7-2 and TRBJ1-1; the D is unclear. There are 14 residues in the CDR3. V was trimmed by 5 bases and J by 4 bases, leaving 14 bases between them. The germline V gene has CDR1 SGHTA and CDR2 FQGNSA. DNA for the CDR3: TGTGCCAGCAGCCCATCGGTTTATAGCACTGAAGCTTTCTTT. As protein: CASSPSVYSTEAFF.

This chain connects TRBV7-9 to TRBJ2-3, with TRBD2 identical over 12 bases. With V trimmed by 5 bases and J by 4 bases, 7 bases remained unmatched. The CDR3 totals 16 residues. CDR1 and CDR2 (germline): SEHNR, FQNEAQ (reference sequence). CDR3 in DNA: TGTGCCAGCAGCCCGACAGGACTAGCGGGACCAGATACGCAGTATTTT. This codes for CASSPTGLAGPDTQYF.

The V and J genes are TRBV6-5 and TRBJ2-3, with 8 bases that match TRBD2. Losses at the gene ends were 7 bases for V and 2 bases for J; bases not matched to a gene: 8. Germline V lookup: CDR1 MNHEY, CDR2 SVGAGI. The CDR3 totals 15 residues. The CDR3 loop reads CASTGAGENTDTQYF. In DNA form, the CDR3 reads TGTGCCAGCACCGGAGCGGGAGAAAACACAGATACGCAGTATTTT.

This chain connects TRBV20-1 to TRBJ1-1; TRBD1 matches 9 bases. Germline V lookup: CDR1 DFQATT, CDR2 SNEGSKA (reference sequence). The V segment lost 3 bases and the J segment 1 base; nucleotides outside the gene matches: 3. CDR3 length equals 14 residues. DNA for the CDR3: TGCAGTGCTAGTTGGACAGGGGAGAACACTGAAGCTTTCTTT. Residues: CSASWTGENTEAFF.

This clone was found once. The chain couples TRBV10-3 to TRBJ2-5; D ambiguous. Germline CDR1 is ENHRY and CDR2 is SYGVKD. The CDR3 totals 14 residues. Trimming took 4 bases from V and 0 from J, leaving 9 bases between them. The DNA for the CDR3 is TGTGCCATCAGTGGAAACAGCCACCAAGAGACCCAGTACTTC. It codes for CAISGNSHQETQYF.

This chain uses TRBV5-1 with TRBJ1-6; no clear D gene. This CDR3 has 17 residues. Trimming took off 0 bases at V and 1 base at J, with 11 bases between the two ends. Germline V gives CDR1 SGHRS, CDR2 YFSETQ. CDR3 sequence (DNA): TGCGCCAGCAGCTTGGCCTTTACGGGGTCCTATAATTCACCCCTCCACTTT. As protein: CASSLAFTGSYNSPLHF.

The chain employs TRBV28 and TRBJ2-1, with D hard to call. CDR1 MDHEN and CDR2 SYDVKM come from the germline V gene. Trimming took off 4 bases at V and 6 bases at J, with 4 bases between the two ends. This CDR3 has 11 residues. Here the CDR3 reads CASSSRNEQFF. The CDR3 coding sequence is TGTGCCAGCAGTTCTCGCAATGAGCAGTTCTTC.

The V call is TRBV7-2, the J call TRBJ2-5; TRBD1 aligns across 8 bases. V was clipped by 5 bases and J by 5 bases; unmatched bases: 10. The CDR3 runs 15 residues. CDR1 SGHTA and CDR2 FQGNSA come from the germline V gene. The CDR3 region is CASSAYGQGEETQYF. CDR3 bases: TGTGCCAGCAGCGCGTACGGACAGGGAGAGGAGACCCAGTACTTC.

The gene calls are TRBV18 and TRBJ2-7, with 8 bases matching TRBD2. The CDR3 sequence is 18 residues long. V dropped 1 base and J dropped 3; count of bases not matched to a gene: 14. CDR1 and CDR2 from the germline V gene are KGHSH and LQKENI. The CDR3 sequence: CASSPLASASGFFYEQYF. The CDR3, as DNA: TGTGCCAGCTCACCACTCGCGTCGGCTAGCGGGTTTTTCTACGAGCAGTACTTC.

J is TRBJ2-1 and V is TRBV28, with D perhaps TRBD2 (5 bases). The V gene's germline CDR1 is MDHEN and CDR2 SYDVKM. The CDR3 spans 17 residues. With 7 bases removed from V and 1 base from J, the gap between germline ends came to 20 bases. The CDR3 region is CASKGSALARSYNEQFF. CDR3 nucleotides: TGTGCCAGCAAAGGCTCGGCGCTAGCTCGGTCCTACAATGAGCAGTTCTTC.

The chain uses TRBV2 and TRBJ2-3, with 7 positions matching TRBD1. The CDR3 sequence is 16 residues long. Germline trimming cut 10 bases from V and 0 bases from J; bases unmatched to any gene: 13. Germline assignment: CDR1 SNHLY and CDR2 FYNNEI. CDR3 protein: CATEPAGTASTDTQYF. The CDR3 region has the DNA TGTGCCACCGAACCCGCCGGGACAGCTAGCACAGATACGCAGTATTTT.

V gene TRBV5-4 combines with J gene TRBJ1-4; weak D call: TRBD1 (6 bases). This CDR3 spans 16 amino acids. CDR1 SGHNT and CDR2 YYREEE come from the germline V gene (reference sequence). Trimming took 1 base from V and 4 from J, leaving 14 bases between them. CDR3 nucleotides: TGTGCCAGCAGCTTGTTCGGACAGAGCGGTAATGAAAAACTGTTTTTT. It specifies CASSLFGQSGNEKLFF.

The chain carries TRBV28 and TRBJ1-1; 9 nucleotides agree with TRBD1. Germline CDR1 reads MDHEN; CDR2 reads SYDVKM. CDR3 length: 14 residues. With V trimmed by 6 bases and J by 4 bases, 6 bases remained unmatched. The CDR3 bases are TGTGCCAGCAGGAAACAGGGGGCGGCCACTGAAGCTTTCTTT. It codes for CASRKQGAATEAFF.